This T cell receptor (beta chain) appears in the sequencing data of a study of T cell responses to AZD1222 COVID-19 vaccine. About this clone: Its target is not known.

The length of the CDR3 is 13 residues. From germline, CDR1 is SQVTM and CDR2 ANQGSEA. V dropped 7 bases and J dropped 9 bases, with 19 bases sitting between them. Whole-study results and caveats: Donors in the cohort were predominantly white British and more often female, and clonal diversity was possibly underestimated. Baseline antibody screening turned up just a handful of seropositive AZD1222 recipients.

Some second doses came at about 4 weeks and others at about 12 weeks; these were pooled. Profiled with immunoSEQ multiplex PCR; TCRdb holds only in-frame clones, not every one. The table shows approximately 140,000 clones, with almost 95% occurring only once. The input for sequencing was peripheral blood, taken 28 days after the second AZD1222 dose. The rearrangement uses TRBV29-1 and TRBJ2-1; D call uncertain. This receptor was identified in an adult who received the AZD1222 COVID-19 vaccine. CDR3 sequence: CSAESQAIGEQFF. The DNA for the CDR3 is TGCAGCGCCGAGTCCCAGGCAATCGGTGAGCAGTTCTTC.